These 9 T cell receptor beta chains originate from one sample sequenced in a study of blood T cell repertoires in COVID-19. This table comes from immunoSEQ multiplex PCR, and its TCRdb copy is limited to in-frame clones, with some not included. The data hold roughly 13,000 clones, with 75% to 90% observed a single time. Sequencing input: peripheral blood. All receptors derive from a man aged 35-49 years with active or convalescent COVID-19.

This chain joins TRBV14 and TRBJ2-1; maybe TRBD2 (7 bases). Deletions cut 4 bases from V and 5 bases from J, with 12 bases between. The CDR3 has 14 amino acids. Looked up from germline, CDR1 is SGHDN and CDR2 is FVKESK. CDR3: CASSRGGRNNEQFF. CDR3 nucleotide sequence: TGTGCCAGCAGCCGGGGGGGCCGGAACAATGAGCAGTTCTTC.

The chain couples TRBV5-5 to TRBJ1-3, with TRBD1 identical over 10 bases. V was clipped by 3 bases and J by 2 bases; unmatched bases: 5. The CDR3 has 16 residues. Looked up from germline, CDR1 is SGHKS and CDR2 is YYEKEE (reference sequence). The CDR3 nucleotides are TGTGCCAGCAGCTATATCGGACAGGGGGCTGGAAACACCATATATTTT. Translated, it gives CASSYIGQGAGNTIYF.

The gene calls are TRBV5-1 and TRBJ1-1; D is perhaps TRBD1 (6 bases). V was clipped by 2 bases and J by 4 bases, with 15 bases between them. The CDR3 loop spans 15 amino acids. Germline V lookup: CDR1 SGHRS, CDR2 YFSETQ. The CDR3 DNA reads TGCGCCAGCAGCTTTAGCGGGGGGCGAAGCACTGAAGCTTTCTTT. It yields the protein CASSFSGGRSTEAFF.

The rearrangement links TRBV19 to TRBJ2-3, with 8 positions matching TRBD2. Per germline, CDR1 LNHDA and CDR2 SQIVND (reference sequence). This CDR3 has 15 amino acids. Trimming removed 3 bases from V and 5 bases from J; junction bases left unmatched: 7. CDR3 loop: CASSMRGDRQDTQYF. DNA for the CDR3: TGTGCCAGTAGTATGCGGGGGGACCGACAAGATACGCAGTATTTT.

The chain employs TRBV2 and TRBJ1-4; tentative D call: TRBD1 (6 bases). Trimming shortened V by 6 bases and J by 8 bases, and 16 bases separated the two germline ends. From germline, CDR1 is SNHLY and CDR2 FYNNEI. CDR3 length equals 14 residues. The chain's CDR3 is CASRNRWGQEKLFF. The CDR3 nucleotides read TGTGCCAGCAGAAACAGGTGGGGACAAGAAAAACTGTTTTTT.

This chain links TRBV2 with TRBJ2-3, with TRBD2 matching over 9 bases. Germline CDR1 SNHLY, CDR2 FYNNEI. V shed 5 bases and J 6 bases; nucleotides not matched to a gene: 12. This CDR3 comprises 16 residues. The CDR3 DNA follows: TGTGCCAGCAGTCGAGTAAAAATAGCGGGGGAGGATACGCAGTATTTT. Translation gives CASSRVKIAGEDTQYF.

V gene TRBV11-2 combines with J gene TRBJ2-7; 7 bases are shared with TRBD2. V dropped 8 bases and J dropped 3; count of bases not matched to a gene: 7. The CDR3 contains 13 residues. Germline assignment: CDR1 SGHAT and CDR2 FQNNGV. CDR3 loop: CASGERGFYEQYF. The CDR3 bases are TGTGCCAGCGGTGAGCGGGGATTCTACGAGCAGTACTTC. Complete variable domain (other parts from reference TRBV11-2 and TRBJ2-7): EAGVAQSPRYKIIEKRQSVAFWCNPISGHATLYWYQQILGQGPKLLIQFQNNGVVDDSQLPKDRFSAERLKGVDSTLKIQPAKLEDSAVYLCASGERGFYEQYFGPGTRLTVT.

The CDR3 is CSVAPSDRANYEQYF. In DNA, the CDR3 is TGCAGCGTTGCCCCTTCGGACAGGGCTAACTACGAGCAGTACTTC. The gene calls are TRBV29-1 and TRBJ2-7; TRBD1 aligns across 8 bases. From germline, CDR1 is SQVTM and CDR2 ANQGSEA. V shed 4 bases and J 3 bases; nucleotides not matched to a gene: 11. There are 15 residues in the CDR3.

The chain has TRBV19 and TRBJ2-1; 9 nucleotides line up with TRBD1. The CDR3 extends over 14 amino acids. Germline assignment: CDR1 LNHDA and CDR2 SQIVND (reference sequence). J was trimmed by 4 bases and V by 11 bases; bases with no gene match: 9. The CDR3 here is CAGGGTGFYNEQFF. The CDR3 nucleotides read TGTGCCGGAGGAGGGACAGGGTTTTACAATGAGCAGTTCTTC.